This T cell receptor beta chain was recorded in a study of graft-versus-host responses after intestinal transplantation. Across the whole study: Isolated intestinal, liver-intestinal, or multivisceral transplants were what recipients had. Each recipient received anti-thymocyte globulin induction, then tacrolimus and steroids for three to four years. Study results and caveats: Circulating GvH clones peaking coincided with falling HvG clones soon after transplant.

Plating of some 200,000 CFSE-labeled responder cells was done together with some 200,000 irradiated, violet-dye-labeled stimulator cells. The method was immunoSEQ multiplex PCR; TCRdb's version includes in-frame clones alone and lacks a portion of them. The sample records more than 15,000 clones, less than 50% being singletons. Trimming took 8 bases from V and 8 from J, leaving 27 bases between them. Germline assignment: CDR1 MGHRA and CDR2 YSYEKL. The CDR3 covers 17 residues. This clone has more than one count but fewer than ten. The source was alloreactive CD8+ T cells from a mixed lymphocyte reaction culture, collected before intestinal transplant. The subset denotes: CFSE-low proliferating T cells sorted from approximately 6-day pre-transplant mixed lymphocyte reaction (GvH or HvG direction). This clonotype originated in a human patient who received an intestinal transplant. This chain connects TRBV4-1 to TRBJ2-2; no firm D call. CDR3 coding DNA: TGCGCCAGCGCCTGGGGTGATATGATCCTAAATGAAGGGGAGCTGTTTTTT. It encodes CASAWGDMILNEGELFF.